Listed here are 23 T cell receptor beta chains from one sample, sequenced in a study of cytomegalovirus exposure and HLA in healthy donors. In the PCR, 60 Vbeta and 13 Jbeta primers were used. Generated by immunoSEQ multiplex PCR, the TCRdb table keeps only in-frame clones and is missing some. This table holds 65,000 to 70,000 clones, around 68% found once. The sequenced sample was PBMCs. The receptors were sampled from a woman in her thirties in good health and CMV-seronegative.

Of note for this clone: The CDR3 ends on some other residue instead of the conserved phenylalanine or tryptophan, so this is likely a read error. The chain couples TRBV4-2 to TRBJ2-3, with 13 bases identical to TRBD2. CDR3 length equals 17 residues. CDR1 is LGHNA and CDR2 is YNFKEQ in the germline V gene. V lost 4 bases, J lost 2 bases, and 6 bases stayed unmatched. CDR3 region: CASSRFTSGGATDTQYV. The CDR3 DNA reads TGTGCCAGCAGCCGATTTACTAGCGGGGGGGCCACAGATACGCAGTATGTT.

This clone occurred a few times. The chain recombines TRBV18 with TRBJ1-6, with 10 bases aligning to TRBD1. The V segment lost 5 bases and the J segment 9 bases; nucleotides outside the gene matches: 4. CDR3 length equals 14 residues. Germline CDR1 is KGHSH and CDR2 is LQKENI. CDR3 loop: CASSSRDRGSPLHF. CDR3 bases: TGTGCCAGCTCATCCCGGGACAGGGGTTCACCCCTCCACTTT.

The V call is TRBV5-1, the J call TRBJ2-5; TRBD1 aligns across 9 bases. CDR1 is SGHRS and CDR2 is YFSETQ in the germline V gene. This CDR3 spans 14 amino acids. V lost 3 bases and J lost 4; bases outside the gene matches: 4. DNA of the CDR3: TGCGCCAGCAGCTCCGGGACAGGGATAGAGACCCAGTACTTC. The encoded protein is CASSSGTGIETQYF.

The gene calls are TRBV13 and TRBJ1-2, with a weak D call TRBD1 (6 bases). Germline-derived CDR1 and CDR2 are PRHDT and FYEKMQ (reference sequence). The CDR3 covers 14 residues. Trimming removed 2 bases at V and 7 bases at J, with 14 bases between. The CDR3 region is CASSLLQGQIGYTF. The CDR3 DNA reads as TGTGCCAGCAGCTTACTACAGGGTCAAATTGGCTACACCTTC.

As DNA, the CDR3 is TGTGCCAGCTCCTTCTCGAGGGGGTACAATGAGCAGTTCTTC. Its protein product is CASSFSRGYNEQFF. The rearrangement uses TRBV7-2 and TRBJ2-1, with TRBD1 as a possible D gene (6 bases). From germline, CDR1 is SGHTA and CDR2 FQGNSA. Trimming took 8 bases from V and 4 from J, leaving 15 bases between them. This CDR3 has 14 amino acids.

This rearrangement joins TRBV29-1 to TRBJ1-2, with TRBD1 as a possible D gene (5 bases). Germline CDR1 reads SQVTM; CDR2 reads ANQGSEA. Trimming took off 0 bases at V and 3 bases at J, with 17 bases between the two ends. The CDR3 runs 16 residues. The CDR3 sequence: CSVEEIAGLTDYGYTF. The DNA of the CDR3 is TGCAGCGTTGAAGAGATAGCGGGACTGACAGACTATGGCTACACCTTC.

The rearrangement uses TRBV7-9 and TRBJ1-1; TRBD1 aligns across 11 bases. This CDR3 is 15 amino acids long. V was pared by 5 bases and J by 6 bases, with 8 bases of the junction left unmatched. CDR1 is SEHNR and CDR2 is FQNEAQ in the germline V gene (reference sequence). The DNA for the CDR3 is TGTGCCAGCAGCCTCCGGACAGGGGGCGAAGCTGAAGCTTTCTTT. Translation gives CASSLRTGGEAEAFF.

The chain employs TRBV9 and TRBJ2-1, with no clear D. Trimming removed 4 bases from V and 2 bases from J, with 10 bases in between. The CDR3 covers 14 residues. Germline CDR1 and CDR2: SGDLS and YYNGEE. This CDR3 is CASSPWRTYNEQFF. The CDR3 nucleotides are TGTGCCAGCAGCCCCTGGCGGACCTACAATGAGCAGTTCTTC.

Only one count was recorded for this clone. The chain links TRBV30 to TRBJ2-3; D is uncertain. V lost 0 bases and J lost 0, with 7 bases in between. Germline CDR1 is GTSNPN and CDR2 is SVGIG (reference sequence). The CDR3 is 14 residues long. CDR3 region: CAWSVGYSTDTQYF. The CDR3 DNA sequence: TGTGCCTGGAGTGTGGGCTATAGCACAGATACGCAGTATTTT.

The V gene is TRBV6-9, the J gene TRBJ2-7; the D gene is possibly TRBD2 (5 bases). The CDR3 has 14 amino acids. Germline values: CDR1 MNHGY, CDR2 SVAAGI. Trimming removed 0 bases from V and 7 bases from J, with 13 bases in between. CDR3 loop: CASSYSRRSGEQYF. The CDR3 DNA reads TGTGCCAGCAGTTATTCGAGGCGCTCGGGGGAGCAGTACTTC.

The CDR3 loop is CASSLQGATNEKLFF. CDR3 nucleotide sequence: TGTGCCAGCAGCTTACAGGGGGCAACTAATGAAAAACTGTTTTTT. The chain carries TRBV11-1 and TRBJ1-4, with TRBD1 matching 7 bases. CDR1 and CDR2 (germline): SGHAT, FQDESV (reference sequence). Germline trimming cut 2 bases from V and 0 bases from J; bases unmatched to any gene: 0. This CDR3 is 15 amino acids long.

The rearrangement joins TRBV27 to TRBJ1-1; TRBD1 is a possible D gene (5 bases). This CDR3 comprises 14 residues. Trimming shortened V by 3 bases and J by 0 bases, and 8 bases separated the two germline ends. Germline CDR1 reads MNHEY; CDR2 reads SMNVEV (reference sequence). The chain's CDR3 is CASSFIGVNTEAFF. The CDR3 DNA sequence: TGTGCCAGCAGTTTCATAGGGGTGAACACTGAAGCTTTCTTT.

This clone was counted a few times. This CDR3 is CSVPGGGMGTEAFF. The CDR3, as DNA: TGCAGCGTCCCCGGTGGGGGGATGGGCACTGAAGCTTTCTTT. The rearrangement uses TRBV29-1 and TRBJ1-1, with D maybe TRBD1 (5 bases). CDR1 and CDR2 from the germline V gene are SQVTM and ANQGSEA. V lost 6 bases to trimming and J lost 4 bases, with 18 bases between them. This CDR3 contains 14 residues.

This clone occurred a few times. The CDR3 region is CASSQARYQLEKLFF. CDR3 sequence (DNA): TGTGCCAGCAGCCAAGCCAGGTACCAGTTGGAAAAACTGTTTTTT. The rearrangement joins TRBV4-2 to TRBJ1-4; D gene unclear. This CDR3 spans 15 amino acids. Germline assignment: CDR1 LGHNA and CDR2 YNFKEQ. V was shortened by 1 base and J by 8 bases, with 14 bases between the two germline ends.

The chain couples TRBV10-3 to TRBJ2-7; 11 bases map to TRBD1. With 2 bases clipped from V and 2 bases from J, the junction kept 2 bases outside the gene matches. This CDR3 has 15 residues. Germline values: CDR1 ENHRY, CDR2 SYGVKD. The CDR3 here is CAISEPGQGAYEQYF. The DNA of the CDR3 is TGTGCCATCAGTGAGCCGGGACAGGGGGCCTACGAGCAGTACTTC.

This sequence joins TRBV5-6 and TRBJ2-7; maybe TRBD1 (6 bases). Per the germline V gene, CDR1 is SGHDT and CDR2 is YYEEEE. The CDR3 consists of 12 residues. The ends were cut back, 0 bases at V and 9 bases at J, with 10 bases in the middle. This chain's CDR3 is CASSLGYRAQYF. CDR3 nucleotide sequence: TGTGCCAGCAGCTTGGGATACAGGGCGCAGTACTTC.

The J gene is TRBJ2-6, the V gene TRBV13, with 7 bases matching TRBD1. The CDR3 totals 15 residues. J lost 2 bases, V lost 6 bases, and 4 bases had no gene match. Germline V CDR1 and CDR2: PRHDT, FYEKMQ (reference sequence). This CDR3 is CASRRQGTGANVLTF. For the CDR3, the DNA is TGTGCCAGCAGACGACAGGGTACTGGGGCCAACGTCCTGACTTTC.

The CDR3 loop is CASYKPKNTEAFF. The DNA for the CDR3 is TGTGCCAGTTATAAGCCGAAGAACACTGAAGCTTTCTTT. This sequence joins TRBV6-6 and TRBJ1-1; D is ambiguous. Germline V gene lookup returns CDR1 MNHNY and CDR2 SVGAGI (reference sequence). Trimming removed 9 bases at V and 1 base at J, with 12 bases between. The CDR3 extends over 13 amino acids.

On this clone itself: Other DNA sequences within the sample encode an identical CDR3. The V gene is TRBV30, the J gene TRBJ2-2; 8 positions match TRBD2. V dropped 6 bases and J dropped 4; count of bases not matched to a gene: 10. CDR1 is GTSNPN, CDR2 SVGIG, per germline (reference sequence). This CDR3 has 15 amino acids. The CDR3 DNA is TGTGCCTGCCCCACGGGGGGGTTGGGCACCGGGGAGCTGTTTTTT. Its protein product is CACPTGGLGTGELFF.

This clone appeared a few times. The chain carries TRBV5-1 and TRBJ1-4; 8 nucleotides match TRBD1. The CDR3 spans 14 residues. J lost 7 bases, V lost 4 bases, and 6 bases had no gene match. Germline loops: CDR1 SGHRS, CDR2 YFSETQ. The DNA of the CDR3 is TGCGCCAGCAGCCAGGGACAGGCCGGTGAAAAACTGTTTTTT. It encodes CASSQGQAGEKLFF.

This clone has a count of ten or more. The rearrangement links TRBV5-1 to TRBJ2-5; 10 bases are a match to TRBD2. Germline CDR1 reads SGHRS; CDR2 reads YFSETQ. The CDR3 length is 16 residues. V shed 0 bases and J 5 bases; nucleotides not matched to a gene: 7. CDR3 sequence reads: CASSLVGLAGAETQYF. CDR3 in DNA: TGCGCCAGCAGCTTGGTAGGTCTAGCGGGGGCGGAGACCCAGTACTTC.

The chain is built from TRBV6-5 and TRBJ1-1, with TRBD1 matching over 7 bases. After removal of 5 bases from V and 1 base from J, the junction contained 7 bases not matched to a gene. CDR1 MNHEY and CDR2 SVGAGI come from the germline V gene. This CDR3 is built from 15 residues. The CDR3 reads CASSPAGTANTEAFF. The CDR3 DNA is TGTGCCAGCAGTCCAGCCGGGACAGCGAACACTGAAGCTTTCTTT.

This rearrangement joins TRBV30 to TRBJ2-5; perhaps TRBD1 as D (6 bases). This CDR3 has 11 residues. V gave up 5 bases and J gave up 4 bases, with 8 bases separating them. CDR1 and CDR2 from the germline V gene are GTSNPN and SVGIG (reference sequence). As DNA, the CDR3 is TGTGCCTGGGGGGGCGGAGAGACCCAGTACTTC. Protein: CAWGGGETQYF.